The rows below give T cell receptor beta chains drawn from one sample of a study of blood T cell repertoires in COVID-19. Profiling relied on immunoSEQ multiplex PCR, and the TCRdb table lists in-frame clones only, not all of them. The table includes over 95,000 clones, 85% detected once. Material: peripheral blood. Receptor source: a human donor in a cohort sampled during active COVID-19. CDR3s include the opening cysteine and the closing phenylalanine or tryptophan. Each record gives: V gene, D gene, clone size, J gene, CDR3 protein, CDR3 DNA. A D gene is named only where the DNA matches it firmly. Where a row states a size, it is once, few, many or the class of an expanded clone; other rows omit it.

>TRBV7-9|-|-|TRBJ2-1
CASSYGAGAISYNEQFF
TGTGCCAGCAGCTACGGTGCGGGGGCGATCTCCTACAATGAGCAGTTCTTC
>TRBV25-1|TRBD1|-|TRBJ2-7
CASSGDRYYEQYF
TGTGCCAGCAGTGGGGACAGGTACTACGAGCAGTACTTC
>TRBV27|-|few|TRBJ1-6
CASSRYTNSPLHF
TGTGCCAGCAGCCGCTATACTAATTCACCCCTCCACTTT
>TRBV27|-|once|TRBJ1-5
CASSSAGNQPQHF
TGTGCCAGCAGTTCGGCGGGCAATCAGCCCCAGCATTTT
>TRBV6-5|-|-|TRBJ2-7
CASSPSGGPYEQYF
TGTGCCAGCAGCCCATCAGGGGGGCCCTACGAGCAGTACTTC
>TRBV19|-|-|TRBJ1-2
CASSIVPPGARDYGYTF
TGTGCCAGTAGTATAGTACCTCCCGGAGCTCGCGACTATGGCTACACCTTC
>TRBV18|-|-|TRBJ1-1
CASSPTAAGAAYTEAFF
TGTGCCAGCTCACCGACCGCCGCAGGGGCCGCCTACACTGAAGCTTTCTTT
>TRBV6-6|TRBD1|-|TRBJ1-5
CASTPGTGVNQAQHF
TGTGCCAGCACCCCCGGGACAGGGGTGAATCAGGCCCAGCATTTT
>TRBV5-1|-|-|TRBJ2-3
CASSSRKSLTDTQYF
TGCGCCAGCAGCTCGCGGAAATCTCTCACAGATACGCAGTATTTT
>TRBV6-6|TRBD1|-|TRBJ1-6
CASSYPAGGKSPLHF
TGTGCCAGCAGTTATCCCGCAGGGGGAAAATCACCCCTCCACTTT
>TRBV6-5|-|-|TRBJ1-6
CASRKGNDSPLHF
TGTGCCAGCAGGAAGGGGAATGATTCACCCCTCCACTTT
>TRBV5-1|-|once|TRBJ2-3
CASSLELGAGAAQYF
TGCGCCAGCAGCTTGGAGCTAGGGGCCGGTGCGGCGCAGTATTTT
>TRBV6-2/TRBV6-3|TRBD1|-|TRBJ1-1
CASSYGGDRGQVDTEAFF
TGTGCCAGCAGTTATGGAGGGGACAGGGGGCAAGTAGACACTGAAGCTTTCTTT
>TRBV19|TRBD1|-|TRBJ2-7
CASRKAQGAGYEQYF
TGTGCCAGTAGGAAAGCCCAGGGGGCGGGCTACGAGCAGTACTTC
>TRBV13|TRBD2|-|TRBJ2-1
CASSPGLPNEQFF
TGTGCCAGCAGCCCGGGACTACCCAATGAGCAGTTCTTC
>TRBV27|-|-|TRBJ1-6
CASSLGRGGTNSPLHF
TGTGCCAGCAGTTTAGGAAGGGGCGGGACTAATTCACCCCTCCACTTT
>TRBV5-5|TRBD1|-|TRBJ2-2
CASSPEGQGKLKTNTGELFF
TGTGCCAGCAGCCCGGAAGGACAGGGTAAACTAAAAACGAACACCGGGGAGCTGTTTTTT
>TRBV11-3|TRBD2|-|TRBJ2-1
CASSTTSGGSYNEQFF
TGTGCCAGCAGCACGACTAGCGGGGGCTCCTACAATGAGCAGTTCTTC
>TRBV7-2|TRBD1|-|TRBJ1-6
CASSNAPGQGNSPLHF
TGTGCCAGCAGCAACGCTCCGGGACAGGGGAATTCACCCCTCCACTTT
>TRBV9|TRBD1|-|TRBJ2-5
CASSIGTGILGETQYF
TGTGCCAGCAGCATAGGGACAGGTATCCTGGGAGAGACCCAGTACTTC
>TRBV2|TRBD1|-|TRBJ1-2
CASSEQGAPGYGYTF
TGTGCCAGCAGTGAACAGGGGGCGCCGGGCTATGGCTACACCTTC
>TRBV29-1|-|-|TRBJ2-7
CSVVAETYEQYF
TGCAGCGTTGTTGCGGAAACCTACGAGCAGTACTTC
>TRBV9|TRBD1|-|TRBJ1-5
CASSARDSYQPQHF
TGTGCCAGCAGCGCCCGGGACAGCTATCAGCCCCAGCATTTT
>TRBV28|TRBD2|-|TRBJ2-5
CASSNIAGRAEETQYF
TGTGCCAGCAGCAATATTGCGGGGAGGGCCGAAGAGACCCAGTACTTC